This T cell receptor beta chain was profiled in a study of early T cells in non-severe SARS-CoV-2 infection. Study-wide points: Using VDJdb, the matching emphasized anti-spike CD8 responses while missing private and CD4 specificities.

This clonotype was detected a few times. Its cognate antigen is unknown. The CDR3 has 16 amino acids. Between the trimmed V and J ends, which lost 0 bases and 0 bases, there was a span of 8 bases. Looked up from germline, CDR1 is MNHEY and CDR2 is SVGAGI. TCRdb itself ran the 5' RACE reads through MiXCR, one entry per CDR3 protein. This table has about 76,000 distinct CDR3 sequences, 11% appearing once. This receptor was obtained from an adult who was a healthcare worker with PCR-confirmed SARS-CoV-2 infection or an uninfected control (not recorded which). The sample comprised whole blood. The chain has TRBV6-5 and TRBJ2-2; D is perhaps TRBD1 (6 bases). CDR3 loop: CASSYSDRSNTGELFF. The CDR3 DNA sequence: TGTGCCAGCAGTTACTCCGACAGGTCGAACACCGGGGAGCTGTTTTTT.